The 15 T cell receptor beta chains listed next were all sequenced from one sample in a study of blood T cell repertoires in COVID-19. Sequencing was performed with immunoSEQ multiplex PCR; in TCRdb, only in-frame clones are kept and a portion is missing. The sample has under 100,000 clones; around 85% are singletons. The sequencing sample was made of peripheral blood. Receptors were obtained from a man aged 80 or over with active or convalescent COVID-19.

This chain's CDR3 is CASSPRKGNEKLFF. CDR3 sequence (DNA): TGTGCCAGCAGTCCTCGGAAGGGGAATGAAAAACTGTTTTTT. V and J are TRBV2 and TRBJ1-4, with D maybe TRBD1 (5 bases). Germline V CDR1 and CDR2: SNHLY, FYNNEI. The CDR3 covers 14 residues. Between the trimmed V and J ends, which lost 5 bases and 5 bases, there was a span of 12 bases.

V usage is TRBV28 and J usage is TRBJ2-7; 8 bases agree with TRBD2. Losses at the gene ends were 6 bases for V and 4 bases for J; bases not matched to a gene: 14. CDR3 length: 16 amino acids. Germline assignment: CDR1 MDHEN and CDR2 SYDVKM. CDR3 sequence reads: CASSRSPGGGWYEQYF. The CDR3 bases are TGTGCCAGCAGCCGCTCCCCGGGGGGGGGATGGTACGAGCAGTACTTC.

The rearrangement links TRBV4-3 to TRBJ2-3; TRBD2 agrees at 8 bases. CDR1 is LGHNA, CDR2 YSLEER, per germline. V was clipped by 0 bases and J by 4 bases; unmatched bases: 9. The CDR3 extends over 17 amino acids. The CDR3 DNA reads TGCGCCAGCAGCCAAGATTCCGGGGGGGTAGGTGCAGATACGCAGTATTTT. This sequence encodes CASSQDSGGVGADTQYF.

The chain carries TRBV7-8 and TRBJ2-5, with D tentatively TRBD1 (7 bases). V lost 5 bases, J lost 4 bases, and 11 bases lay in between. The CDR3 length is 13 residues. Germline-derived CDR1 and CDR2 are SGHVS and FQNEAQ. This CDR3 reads CASSDQGGETQYF. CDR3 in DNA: TGTGCCAGCAGCGACCAGGGGGGAGAGACCCAGTACTTC. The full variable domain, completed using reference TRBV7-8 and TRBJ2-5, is GAGVSQSPRYKVAKRGQDVALRCDPISGHVSLFWYQQALGQGPEFLTYFQNEAQLDKSGLPSDRFFAERPEGSVSTLKIQRTQQEDSAVYLCASSDQGGETQYFGPGTRLLVL.

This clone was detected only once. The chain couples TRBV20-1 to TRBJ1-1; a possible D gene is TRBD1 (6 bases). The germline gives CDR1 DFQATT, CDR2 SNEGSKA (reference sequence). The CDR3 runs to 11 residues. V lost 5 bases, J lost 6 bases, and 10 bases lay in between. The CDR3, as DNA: TGCAGTGCTGGGTGGGGGCCTGAAGCTTTCTTT. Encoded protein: CSAGWGPEAFF.

The DNA of the CDR3 is TGTGCCAGCAGTGCGGGACTAGCACAAGAGACCCAGTACTTC. Protein product: CASSAGLAQETQYF. V gene TRBV6-4 combines with J gene TRBJ2-5; 9 nucleotides line up with TRBD2. Germline V gene sequence: CDR1 MRHNA, CDR2 SNTAGT. Unmatched junction bases numbered 2, after V lost 4 bases and J lost 2 bases. The CDR3 loop spans 14 amino acids.

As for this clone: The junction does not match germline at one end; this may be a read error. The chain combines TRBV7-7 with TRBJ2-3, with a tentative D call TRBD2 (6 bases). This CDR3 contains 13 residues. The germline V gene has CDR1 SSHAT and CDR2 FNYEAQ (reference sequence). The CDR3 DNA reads TGTGCTAGCAGCCGGGACTTTTCAGATACGCAGTATTTT. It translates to CASSRDFSDTQYF.

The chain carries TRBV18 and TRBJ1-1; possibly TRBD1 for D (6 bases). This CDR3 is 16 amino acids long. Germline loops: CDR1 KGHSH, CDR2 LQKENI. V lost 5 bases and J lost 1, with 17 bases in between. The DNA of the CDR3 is TGTGCCAGCTCATATTACACAGGGAGCGCGAACACTGAAGCTTTCTTT. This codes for CASSYYTGSANTEAFF.

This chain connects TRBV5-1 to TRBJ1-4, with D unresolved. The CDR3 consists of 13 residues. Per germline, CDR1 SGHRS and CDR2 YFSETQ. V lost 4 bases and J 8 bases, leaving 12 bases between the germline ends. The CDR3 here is CASSVDPREKLFF. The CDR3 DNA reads TGCGCCAGCAGCGTGGACCCCCGGGAAAAACTGTTTTTT.

This CDR3 reads CASRRTERYNEQFF. CDR3 nucleotides: TGCGCCAGCAGGAGAACAGAGAGATACAATGAGCAGTTCTTC. The gene calls are TRBV5-1 and TRBJ2-1; D gene uncertain. V dropped 5 bases and J dropped 4 bases, with 13 bases sitting between them. CDR1 is SGHRS, CDR2 YFSETQ, per germline. The CDR3 consists of 14 residues. The variable domain in full, completed from reference TRBV5-1 and TRBJ2-1, reads KAGVTQTPRYLIKTRGQQVTLSCSPISGHRSVSWYQQTPGQGLQFLFEYFSETQRNKGNFPGRFSGRQFSNSRSEMNVSTLELGDSALYLCASRRTERYNEQFFGPGTRLTVL.

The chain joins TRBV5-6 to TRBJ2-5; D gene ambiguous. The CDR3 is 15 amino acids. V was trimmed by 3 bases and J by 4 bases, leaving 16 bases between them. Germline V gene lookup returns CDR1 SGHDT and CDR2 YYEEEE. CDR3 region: CASSSKLEVLETQYF. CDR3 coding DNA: TGTGCCAGCAGCTCCAAACTTGAGGTTCTAGAGACCCAGTACTTC.

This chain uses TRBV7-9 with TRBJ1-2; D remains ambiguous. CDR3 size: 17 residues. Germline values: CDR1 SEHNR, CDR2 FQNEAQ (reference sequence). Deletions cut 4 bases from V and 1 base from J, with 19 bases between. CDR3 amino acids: CASSSAGGSILNYGYTF. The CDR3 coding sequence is TGTGCCAGCAGCTCGGCGGGCGGCTCAATCCTTAACTATGGCTACACCTTC.

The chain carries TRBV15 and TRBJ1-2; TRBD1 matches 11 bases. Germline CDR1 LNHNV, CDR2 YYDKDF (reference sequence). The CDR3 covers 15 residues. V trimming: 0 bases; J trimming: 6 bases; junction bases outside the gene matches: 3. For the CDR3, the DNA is TGTGCCACCAGCAGAGATGGACAGGGGGCCGATGGCTACACCTTC. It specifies CATSRDGQGADGYTF.

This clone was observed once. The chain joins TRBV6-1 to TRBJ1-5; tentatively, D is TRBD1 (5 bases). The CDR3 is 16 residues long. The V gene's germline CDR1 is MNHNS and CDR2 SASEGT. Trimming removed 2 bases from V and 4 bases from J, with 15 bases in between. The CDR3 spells CASSELGAGRNQPQHF. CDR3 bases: TGTGCCAGCAGTGAATTAGGGGCAGGGAGGAATCAGCCCCAGCATTTT.

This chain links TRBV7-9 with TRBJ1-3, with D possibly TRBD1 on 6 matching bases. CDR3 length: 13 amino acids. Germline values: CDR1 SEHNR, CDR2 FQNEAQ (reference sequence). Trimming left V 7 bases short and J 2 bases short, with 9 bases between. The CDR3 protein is CASITGPGNTIYF. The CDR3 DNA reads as TGTGCCAGCATTACAGGGCCTGGAAACACCATATATTTT.